Listed here are 12 T cell receptor beta chains from one sample, sequenced in a study of beta chain features in type 1 diabetes. What was sequenced were expressed TCRB transcripts, since all of the isolated RNA had been reverse transcribed. Assay: immunoSEQ multiplex PCR; the TCRdb copy retains only in-frame clones and omits some. Of 350,000 to 400,000 clones listed, approximately 16% are singletons. The source material was naive CD4+ T cells from blood. Every receptor here comes from a woman younger than 30 in good health.

The chain recombines TRBV5-1 with TRBJ2-7; 7 bases align to TRBD1. Germline V lookup: CDR1 SGHRS, CDR2 YFSETQ. Trimming at V came to 0 bases and at J to 3 bases, leaving 6 bases not matched to a gene. The CDR3 spans 15 residues. Here the CDR3 reads CASSLVWDSHYEQYF. In DNA form, the CDR3 reads TGCGCCAGCAGCTTGGTCTGGGACAGTCACTACGAGCAGTACTTC. The whole variable domain, remainder taken from reference TRBV5-1 and TRBJ2-7, is KAGVTQTPRYLIKTRGQQVTLSCSPISGHRSVSWYQQTPGQGLQFLFEYFSETQRNKGNFPGRFSGRQFSNSRSEMNVSTLELGDSALYLCASSLVWDSHYEQYFGPGTRLTVT.

This clone was seen a handful of times. The chain links TRBV9 to TRBJ1-2; D not resolved. There are 14 residues in the CDR3. The V gene lost 2 bases and the J gene lost 4 bases, with 12 bases spanning the gap. The germline gives CDR1 SGDLS, CDR2 YYNGEE. CDR3 sequence: CASSVYMHLYGYTF. CDR3 sequence (DNA): TGTGCCAGCAGCGTGTACATGCATCTCTATGGCTACACCTTC.

This clone has just a few counts. The J gene is TRBJ1-2, the V gene TRBV30; D remains unclear. V lost 4 bases and J lost 4, with 16 bases in between. The CDR3 length is 14 residues. Germline V lookup: CDR1 GTSNPN, CDR2 SVGIG (reference sequence). CDR3 amino acids: CAWTGLEGSYGYTF. The CDR3 DNA sequence: TGTGCCTGGACCGGGTTGGAGGGATCCTATGGCTACACCTTC.

In its sample, this clone was seen a few times. The gene calls are TRBV7-9 and TRBJ2-7; D remains ambiguous. V lost 5 bases to trimming and J lost 2 bases, with 13 bases between them. CDR1 SEHNR and CDR2 FQNEAQ come from the germline V gene (reference sequence). The CDR3 contains 14 residues. CDR3 nucleotide sequence: TGTGCCAGCAGCCTAACCTTGCAGGCCTACGAGCAGTACTTC. This sequence encodes CASSLTLQAYEQYF. The full variable domain, rest sourced from reference TRBV7-9 and TRBJ2-7, is DTGVSQNPRHKITKRGQNVTFRCDPISEHNRLYWYRQTLGQGPEFLTYFQNEAQLEKSRLLSDRFSAERPKGSFSTLEIQRTEQGDSAMYLCASSLTLQAYEQYFGPGTRLTVT.

This CDR3 reads CASSQRTGVYEQYF. The CDR3 bases are TGTGCCAGCAGCCAGAGGACAGGGGTCTACGAGCAGTACTTC. The J gene is TRBJ2-7, the V gene TRBV14, with 9 bases matching TRBD1. This CDR3 region has 14 residues. Germline trimming cut 3 bases from V and 3 bases from J; bases unmatched to any gene: 3. Germline CDR1 SGHDN, CDR2 FVKESK.

This clone was seen a handful of times. The J gene is TRBJ2-7, the V gene TRBV10-3; 7 nucleotides align to TRBD2. Germline CDR1 ENHRY, CDR2 SYGVKD. Trimming removed 2 bases from V and 6 bases from J; junction bases left unmatched: 13. This CDR3 spans 16 amino acids. The CDR3 loop reads CAISEPTYPGRSEQYF. The CDR3 coding sequence is TGTGCCATCAGTGAGCCGACTTACCCCGGGAGGAGCGAGCAGTACTTC.

The J gene is TRBJ2-3, the V gene TRBV5-1, with 13 bases matching TRBD2. CDR1 is SGHRS and CDR2 is YFSETQ in the germline V gene. The CDR3 is 16 residues long. V lost 4 bases and J lost 7; bases outside the gene matches: 9. CDR3 coding DNA: TGCGCCAGCAGCACCGGGACTAGCGGGATTACGTATACGCAGTATTTT. It translates to CASSTGTSGITYTQYF.

The chain recombines TRBV30 with TRBJ2-7; TRBD1 agrees at 9 bases. The CDR3 has 16 residues. The J segment lost 9 bases and the V segment lost 4 bases, leaving 19 bases of the junction unmatched. Germline V CDR1 and CDR2: GTSNPN, SVGIG (reference sequence). Written as DNA, the CDR3 is TGTGCCTGGACCAAAGCCGGGACAGGGTCTCATTATTGGCAGTACTTC. Its translation is CAWTKAGTGSHYWQYF.

The chain is built from TRBV7-9 and TRBJ2-7, with 7 bases fitting TRBD1. CDR3 length: 14 amino acids. From germline, CDR1 is SEHNR and CDR2 FQNEAQ (reference sequence). V trimming: 6 bases; J trimming: 2 bases; junction bases outside the gene matches: 7. For the CDR3, the DNA is TGTGCCAGCAGTCCTACCGGGACAGCCTACGAGCAGTACTTC. Translation: CASSPTGTAYEQYF.

This sequence joins TRBV28 and TRBJ1-2; TRBD1 agrees at 8 bases. The CDR3 extends over 17 amino acids. Germline V gene sequence: CDR1 MDHEN, CDR2 SYDVKM. V lost 3 bases, J lost 3 bases, and 12 bases stayed unmatched. The CDR3 loop reads CASSFPRGRKFDYGYTF. CDR3 in DNA: TGTGCCAGCAGTTTTCCCAGGGGGCGAAAATTCGACTATGGCTACACCTTC.

The chain combines TRBV2 with TRBJ1-3, with D possibly matching TRBD1 (6 bases). Germline loops: CDR1 SNHLY, CDR2 FYNNEI. The CDR3 length is 15 residues. Deletions cut 1 base from V and 0 bases from J, with 7 bases between. The CDR3 coding sequence is TGTGCCAGCAGTGAAGGACAGGCCTCTGGAAACACCATATATTTT. Translated, it gives CASSEGQASGNTIYF.

This clone showed up just a few times. The V gene is TRBV7-2, the J gene TRBJ2-7, with 13 bases lining up with TRBD2. CDR3 length: 16 amino acids. In germline, CDR1 is SGHTA, CDR2 FQGNSA. Germline trimming cut 4 bases from V and 5 bases from J; bases unmatched to any gene: 8. CDR3 nucleotide sequence: TGTGCCAGCAGCTCGATGACTAGCGGGAGGCCCCACGAGCAGTACTTC. Protein product: CASSSMTSGRPHEQYF.